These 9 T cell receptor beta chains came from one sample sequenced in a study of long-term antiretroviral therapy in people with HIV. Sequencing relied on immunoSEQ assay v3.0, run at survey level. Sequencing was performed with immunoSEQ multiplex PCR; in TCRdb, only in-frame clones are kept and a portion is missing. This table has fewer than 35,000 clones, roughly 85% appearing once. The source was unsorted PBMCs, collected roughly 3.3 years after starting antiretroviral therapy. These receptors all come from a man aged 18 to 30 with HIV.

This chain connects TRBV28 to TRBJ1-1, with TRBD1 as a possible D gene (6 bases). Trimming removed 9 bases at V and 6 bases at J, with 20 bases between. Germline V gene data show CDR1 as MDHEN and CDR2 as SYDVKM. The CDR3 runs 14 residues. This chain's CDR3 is CASSQGWEVAEAFF. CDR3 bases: TGTGCCAGTTCCCAGGGGTGGGAGGTGGCTGAAGCTTTCTTT.

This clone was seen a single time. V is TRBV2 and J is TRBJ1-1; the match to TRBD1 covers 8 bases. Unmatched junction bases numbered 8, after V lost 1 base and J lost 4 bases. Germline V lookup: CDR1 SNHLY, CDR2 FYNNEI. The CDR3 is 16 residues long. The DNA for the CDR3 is TGTGCCAGCAGTGAAGTTGGCAGGGGGCTGGGCACTGAAGCTTTCTTT. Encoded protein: CASSEVGRGLGTEAFF.

This CDR3 reads CASSLGLSTEAFF. CDR3 nucleotide sequence: TGTGCCAGCAGCTTGGGGTTGAGCACTGAAGCTTTCTTT. This chain connects TRBV7-2 to TRBJ1-1; no firm D call. The CDR3 contains 13 residues. Trimming left V 3 bases short and J 4 bases short, with 9 bases between. Germline CDR1 and CDR2: SGHTA and FQGNSA.

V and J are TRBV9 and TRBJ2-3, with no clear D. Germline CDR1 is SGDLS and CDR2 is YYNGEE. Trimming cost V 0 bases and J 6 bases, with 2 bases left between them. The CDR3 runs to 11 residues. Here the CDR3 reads CASSVDDTQYF. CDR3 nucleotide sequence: TGTGCCAGCAGCGTAGACGATACGCAGTATTTT.

CDR3 nucleotide sequence: TGTGCCAGCAGTGATGTGAGGGGGGGGCCCAATGAGCAGTTCTTC. It encodes CASSDVRGGPNEQFF. The rearrangement joins TRBV25-1 to TRBJ2-1; TRBD2 is a possible D gene (7 bases). This CDR3 is built from 15 residues. V lost 3 bases to trimming and J lost 6 bases, with 15 bases between them. Germline values: CDR1 MGHDK, CDR2 SYGVNS.

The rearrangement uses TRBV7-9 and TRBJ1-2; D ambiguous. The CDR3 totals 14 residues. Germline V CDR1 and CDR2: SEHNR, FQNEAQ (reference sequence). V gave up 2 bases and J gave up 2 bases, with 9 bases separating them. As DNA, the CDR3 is TGTGCCAGCAGCTTATCGAGGGAGAACTATGGCTACACCTTC. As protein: CASSLSRENYGYTF.

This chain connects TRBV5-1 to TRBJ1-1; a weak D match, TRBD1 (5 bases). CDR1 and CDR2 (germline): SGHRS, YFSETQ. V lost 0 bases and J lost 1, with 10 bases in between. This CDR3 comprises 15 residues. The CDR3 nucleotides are TGCGCCAGCAGCTTGGGTCAGGGTGGGAACACTGAAGCTTTCTTT. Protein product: CASSLGQGGNTEAFF.

This CDR3 reads CASSPQGQNTEAFF. Written as DNA, the CDR3 is TGTGCCAGCTCACCCCAGGGACAGAACACTGAAGCTTTCTTT. This chain joins TRBV18 and TRBJ1-1; a weak D match, TRBD1 (6 bases). CDR3 size: 14 residues. Germline lookup yields CDR1 KGHSH and CDR2 LQKENI. V dropped 3 bases and J dropped 1 base, with 9 bases sitting between them.

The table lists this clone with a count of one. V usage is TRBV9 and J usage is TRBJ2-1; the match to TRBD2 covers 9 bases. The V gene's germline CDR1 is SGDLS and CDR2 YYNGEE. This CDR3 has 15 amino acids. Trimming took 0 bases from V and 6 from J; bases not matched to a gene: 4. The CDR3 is CASSVAAGGSNEQFF. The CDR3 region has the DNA TGTGCCAGCAGCGTAGCAGCGGGGGGTAGCAATGAGCAGTTCTTC.